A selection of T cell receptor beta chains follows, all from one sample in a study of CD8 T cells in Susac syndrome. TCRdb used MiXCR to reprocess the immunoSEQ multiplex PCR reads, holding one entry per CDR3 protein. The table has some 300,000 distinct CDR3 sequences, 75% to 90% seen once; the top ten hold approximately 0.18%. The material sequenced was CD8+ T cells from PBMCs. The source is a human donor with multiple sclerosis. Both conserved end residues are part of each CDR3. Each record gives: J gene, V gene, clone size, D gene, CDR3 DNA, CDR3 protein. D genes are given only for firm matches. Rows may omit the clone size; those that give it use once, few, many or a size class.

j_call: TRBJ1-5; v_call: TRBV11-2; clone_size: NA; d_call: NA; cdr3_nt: TGTGCCAGCAGCTTAGCCCCGGGTGGCAATCAGCCCCAGCATTTT; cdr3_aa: CASSLAPGGNQPQHF
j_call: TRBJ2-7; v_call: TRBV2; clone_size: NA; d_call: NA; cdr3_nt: TGTGCCAGCAGTGAAACGGGGGCTTACGAGCAGTACTTC; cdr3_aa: CASSETGAYEQYF
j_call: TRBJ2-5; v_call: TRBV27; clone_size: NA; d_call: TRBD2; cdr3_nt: TGTGCCAGCACCAGACTAGCGGGCGAGACCCAGTACTTC; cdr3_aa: CASTRLAGETQYF
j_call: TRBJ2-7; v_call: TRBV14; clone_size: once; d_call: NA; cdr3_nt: TGTGCCAGCAGCCAAGCTCAGCAGCCTCATCTCTACGAGCAGTACTTC; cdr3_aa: CASSQAQQPHLYEQYF
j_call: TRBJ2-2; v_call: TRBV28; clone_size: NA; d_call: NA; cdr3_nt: TGTGCCAGCAGTTCCCGACAGGGAGGCACCGGGGAGCTGTTTTTT; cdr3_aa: CASSSRQGGTGELFF
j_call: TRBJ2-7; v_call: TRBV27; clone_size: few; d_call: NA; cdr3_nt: TGTGCCAGCAGTTTAAGCGAGTCCTACGAGCAGTACTTC; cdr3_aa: CASSLSESYEQYF
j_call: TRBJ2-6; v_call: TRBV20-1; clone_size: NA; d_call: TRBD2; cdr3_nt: TGCAGTGCTAGAGTTTACGATTGGGGGGGTCTTTTCTCTGGGGCCAACGTCCTGACTTTC; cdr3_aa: CSARVYDWGGLFSGANVLTF
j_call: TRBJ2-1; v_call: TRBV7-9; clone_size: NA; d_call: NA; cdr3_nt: TGTGCCAGCAGCCCCGGCGGGGGCTACTTCAATGAGCAGTTCTTC; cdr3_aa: CASSPGGGYFNEQFF
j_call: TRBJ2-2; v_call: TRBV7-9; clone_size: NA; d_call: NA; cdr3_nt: TGTGCCAGTGGGACATCGGTCCCCGGGGAGCTGTTTTTT; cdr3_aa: CASGTSVPGELFF
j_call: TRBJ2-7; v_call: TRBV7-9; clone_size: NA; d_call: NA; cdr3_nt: TGTGCCAGCAGCTTAGCGCGGGCATTCCGCTCCTACGAGCAGTACTTC; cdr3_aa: CASSLARAFRSYEQYF
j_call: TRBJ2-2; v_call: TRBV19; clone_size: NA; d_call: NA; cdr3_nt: TGTGCCAGTAAAGCAGCGGGGAGGGGGACCGGGGAGCTGTTTTTT; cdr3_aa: CASKAAGRGTGELFF
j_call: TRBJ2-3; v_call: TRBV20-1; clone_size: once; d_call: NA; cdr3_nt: TGCAGTGCGGGAGTTAGCACAGATACGCAGTATTTT; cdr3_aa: CSAGVSTDTQYF
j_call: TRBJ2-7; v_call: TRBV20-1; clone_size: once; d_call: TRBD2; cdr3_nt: TGCAGTGCTAGAGTCCCGCGGGAGAGTTTCTACGAGCAGTACTTC; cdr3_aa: CSARVPRESFYEQYF
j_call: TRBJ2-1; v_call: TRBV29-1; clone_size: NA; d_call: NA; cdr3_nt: TGCAGCGTTGACACGAGTGGACCTCCCACGGTCAATGAGCAGTTCTTC; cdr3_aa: CSVDTSGPPTVNEQFF
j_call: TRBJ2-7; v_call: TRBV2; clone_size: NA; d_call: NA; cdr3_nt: TGTGCCAGCAGTGGGCAGTACGAGCAGTACTTC; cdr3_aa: CASSGQYEQYF
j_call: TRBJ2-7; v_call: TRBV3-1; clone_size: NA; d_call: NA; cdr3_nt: TGTGCCAGCAGCCAAGGAGGCAGCCTGACCTACGAGCAGTACTTC; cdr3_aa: CASSQGGSLTYEQYF
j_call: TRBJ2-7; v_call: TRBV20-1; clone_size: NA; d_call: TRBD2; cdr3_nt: TGCAGTGCTAGGTCGGGGGGTCCCTACGAGCAGTACTTC; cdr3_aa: CSARSGGPYEQYF
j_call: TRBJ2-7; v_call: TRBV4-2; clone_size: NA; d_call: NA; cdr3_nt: TGTGCCAGCAGCCAAGAGGCCGCCAGATCCTACGAGCAGTACTTC; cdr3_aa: CASSQEAARSYEQYF
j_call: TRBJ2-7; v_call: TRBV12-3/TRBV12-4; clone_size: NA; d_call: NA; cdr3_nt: TGTGCCAGCAGGCCCGGACACTCCTCCTACGAGCAGTACTTC; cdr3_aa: CASRPGHSSYEQYF
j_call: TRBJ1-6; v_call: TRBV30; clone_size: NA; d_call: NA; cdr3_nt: TGTGCCTGGAGTCCGGGACTGGGGACACCCCTCCACTTT; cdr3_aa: CAWSPGLGTPLHF
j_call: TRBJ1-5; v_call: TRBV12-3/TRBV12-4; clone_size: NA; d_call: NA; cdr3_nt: TGTGCCAGCAGTTTGGTATGGGGGACGGGTCAGCCCCAGCATTTT; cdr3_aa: CASSLVWGTGQPQHF
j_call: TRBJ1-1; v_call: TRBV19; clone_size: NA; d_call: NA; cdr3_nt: TGTGCCAGTAGTGCCGGGACAAGGGGGTTCACTGAAGCTTTCTTT; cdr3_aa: CASSAGTRGFTEAFF
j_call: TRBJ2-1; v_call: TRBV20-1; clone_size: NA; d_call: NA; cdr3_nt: TGCAGTGCTACCAGTTCCCTCTATGAGCAGTTCTTC; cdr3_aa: CSATSSLYEQFF
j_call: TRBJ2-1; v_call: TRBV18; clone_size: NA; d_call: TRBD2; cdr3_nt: TGTGCCAGCTCACCCTTGGGACTAGCTAATGAGCAGTTCTTC; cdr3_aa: CASSPLGLANEQFF
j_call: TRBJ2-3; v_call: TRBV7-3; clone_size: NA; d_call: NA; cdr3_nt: TGTGCCAGCAGCTTCGGTATGGATACGCAGTATTTT; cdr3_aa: CASSFGMDTQYF
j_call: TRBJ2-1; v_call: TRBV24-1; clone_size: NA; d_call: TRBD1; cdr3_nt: TGTGCCACCAGTGATTATAGCAGGGGGCTAAATGAGCAGTTCTTC; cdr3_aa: CATSDYSRGLNEQFF
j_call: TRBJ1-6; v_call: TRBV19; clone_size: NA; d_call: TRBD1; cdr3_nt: TGTGCCAGTAGTCCAGGGGGCCGCTCCTATAATTCACCCCTCCACTTT; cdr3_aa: CASSPGGRSYNSPLHF
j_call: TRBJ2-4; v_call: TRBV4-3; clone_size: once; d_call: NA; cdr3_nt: TGCGCCAGCAGCCAAGATCGAAGTCCATTAGCCAAAAACATTCAGTACTTC; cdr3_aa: CASSQDRSPLAKNIQYF
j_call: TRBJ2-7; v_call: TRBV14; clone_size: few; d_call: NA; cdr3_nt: TGTGCCAGCAGCCAAGAGAACGAGCAGTACTTC; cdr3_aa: CASSQENEQYF
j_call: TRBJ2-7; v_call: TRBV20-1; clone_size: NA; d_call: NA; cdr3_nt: TGCAGTGCTAGAGACCTAGTGAGCTCCTACGAGCAGTACTTC; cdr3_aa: CSARDLVSSYEQYF
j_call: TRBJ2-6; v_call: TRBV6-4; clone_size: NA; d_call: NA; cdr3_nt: TGTGCCAGCAGCGCCGTCGGAAACTCTGGGGCCAACGTCCTGACTTTC; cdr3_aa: CASSAVGNSGANVLTF
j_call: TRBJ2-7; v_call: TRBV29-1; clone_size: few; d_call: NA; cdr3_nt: TGCAGCGTTGCCGGGACATTTGTCTACGAGCAGTACTTC; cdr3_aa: CSVAGTFVYEQYF
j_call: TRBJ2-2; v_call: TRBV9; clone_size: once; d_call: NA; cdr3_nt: TGTGCCAGCAGCGTAGATCGGGAGCTGTTTTTT; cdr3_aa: CASSVDRELFF
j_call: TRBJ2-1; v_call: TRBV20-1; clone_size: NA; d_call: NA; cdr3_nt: TGCAGTGCTAGAGTTAGTGCGGGGAGGTCCTACAATGAGCAGTTCTTC; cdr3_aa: CSARVSAGRSYNEQFF
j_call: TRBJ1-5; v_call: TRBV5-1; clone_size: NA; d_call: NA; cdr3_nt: TGCGCCAGCAGCTTGACGCCCACTCATCAGCCCCAGCATTTT; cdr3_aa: CASSLTPTHQPQHF
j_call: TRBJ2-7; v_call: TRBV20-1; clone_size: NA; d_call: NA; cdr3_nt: TGCAGTGCTAAACAGATCTCCGAGCAGTACTTC; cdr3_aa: CSAKQISEQYF
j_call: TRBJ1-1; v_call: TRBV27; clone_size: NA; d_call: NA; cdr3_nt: TGTGCCAGCTCAGCTCAGGTGGACACTGAAGCTTTCTTT; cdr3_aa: CASSAQVDTEAFF
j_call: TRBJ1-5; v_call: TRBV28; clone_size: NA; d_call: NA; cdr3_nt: TGTGCCAGAAACGAGCGCAGCAATCAGCCCCAGCATTTT; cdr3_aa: CARNERSNQPQHF
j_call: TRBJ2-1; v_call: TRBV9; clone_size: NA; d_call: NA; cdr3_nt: TGTGCCAGCAGCTCGCGTGAGAGTGAGCAGTTCTTC; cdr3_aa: CASSSRESEQFF
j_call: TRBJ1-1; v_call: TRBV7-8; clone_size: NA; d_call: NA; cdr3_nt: TGTGCCAGCATCTTAACTATGGACATTTTAATGGGGGACACTGAAGCTTTCTTT; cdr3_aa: CASILTMDILMGDTEAFF
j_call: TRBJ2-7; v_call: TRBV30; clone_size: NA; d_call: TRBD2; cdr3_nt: TGTGCCTGGAGTTACGGACTAGCTCGGGAGCAGTACTTC; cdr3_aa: CAWSYGLAREQYF
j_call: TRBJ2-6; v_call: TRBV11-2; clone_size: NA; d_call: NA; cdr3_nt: TGTGCCAGCAGCCCCCCGGGACTCAGCTCTGGGGCCAACGTCCTGACTTTC; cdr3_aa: CASSPPGLSSGANVLTF
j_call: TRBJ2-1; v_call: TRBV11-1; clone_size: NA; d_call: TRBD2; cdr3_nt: TGTGCCAGCAGCTTAACCCCCGGGACTAGCGGGGGGGTGGGAACCTACAATGAGCAGTTCTTC; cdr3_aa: CASSLTPGTSGGVGTYNEQFF
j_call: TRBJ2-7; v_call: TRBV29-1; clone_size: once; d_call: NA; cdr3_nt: TGCAGCGTTGTTGGGCTTACAGGGCTCACCTACGAGCAGTACTTC; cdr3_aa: CSVVGLTGLTYEQYF
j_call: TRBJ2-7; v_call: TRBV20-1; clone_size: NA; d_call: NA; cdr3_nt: TGCAGTGCTAGAGATTTGGGCTCAGGGGAGGGCTACGAGCAGTACTTC; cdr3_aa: CSARDLGSGEGYEQYF
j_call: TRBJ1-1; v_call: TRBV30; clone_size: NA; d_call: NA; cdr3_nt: TGTGCCTGGACCGACAACATGAACACTGAAGCTTTCTTT; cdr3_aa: CAWTDNMNTEAFF
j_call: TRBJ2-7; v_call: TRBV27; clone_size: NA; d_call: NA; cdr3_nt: TGTGCCAGCAGTGTGGACGGGTCCTACGAGCAGTACTTC; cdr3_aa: CASSVDGSYEQYF